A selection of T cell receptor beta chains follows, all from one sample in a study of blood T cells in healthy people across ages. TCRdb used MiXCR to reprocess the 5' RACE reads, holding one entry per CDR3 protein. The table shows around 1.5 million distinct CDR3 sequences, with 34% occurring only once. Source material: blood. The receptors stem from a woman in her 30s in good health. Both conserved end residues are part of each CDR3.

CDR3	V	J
CSAPQAGATYEQYF	TRBV20-1	TRBJ2-7
CASSPRMRTGQGYGYTF	TRBV5-5	TRBJ1-2
CASSEGTRPYEQYF	TRBV9	TRBJ2-7
CASSQGQMIGEQYF	TRBV3-1	TRBJ2-7
CSARDSGRGGYEQYF	TRBV20-1	TRBJ2-7
CASRTTLGQPQHF	TRBV5-1	TRBJ1-5
CAISEPLAGADLKYEQYF	TRBV10-3	NA
CATSRDGGARVREQYF	TRBV15	NA
CASNMGLGGYTF	TRBV5-1	TRBJ1-2
CASSLVGQGAENYGYTF	TRBV5-1	TRBJ1-2
CANSQGTGVGRANVLTF	TRBV5-1	TRBJ2-6
CAWSTTGRQGNQPQHF	TRBV30	TRBJ1-5
CASSRGILEAFF	TRBV3-1	TRBJ1-1
CASSTGQGSNSPLHF	TRBV5-1	TRBJ1-6